The 21 T cell receptor beta chains below come from one sample, sequenced in a study of OX40 agonist ivuxolimab in advanced cancers. The library was prepared using the immunoSEQ multiplex PCR assay. TCRdb took this table from immuneACCESS and kept in-frame rearrangements with V and J called. Such tables lack part of the clones; where checked against another copy, unresolved V genes explain under half of the gap, and the rest is unexplained. Here the sample has 6,000 or so clones; around 80% occur a single time. The ten largest clonotypes hold 20% to 25% of the sample. Source: CD4+ or CD8+ T cells sorted from blood, taken in a trial of the OX40 agonist ivuxolimab. The receptors stem from an adult with an advanced solid tumor such as melanoma, head and neck, liver or kidney cancer.

In this sample, this clone turned up a few times. The chain employs TRBV25-1 and TRBJ2-7; D is unclear. The germline CDR1 and CDR2 sequences are MGHDK and SYGVNS. With 4 bases removed from V and 5 bases from J, the gap between germline ends came to 9 bases. The CDR3 has 12 amino acids. The CDR3 sequence is CASSVGIDEQYF. CDR3 DNA: TGTGCCAGCAGTGTTGGTATAGACGAGCAGTACTTC.

The chain employs TRBV27 and TRBJ2-7, with unresolved D. V shed 4 bases and J shed 4 bases, with 14 bases lying between them. Germline CDR1 reads MNHEY; CDR2 reads SMNVEV (reference sequence). The CDR3 is made up of 14 amino acids. CDR3 nucleotide sequence: TGTGCCAGCAGTTCCACCTCATCCCCATACGAGCAGTACTTC. Translating it yields CASSSTSSPYEQYF.

The CDR3 region has the DNA TGTGCCAGCAGTTTATCGCCAGGGATAGGTGAAAAACTGTTTTTT. Protein product: CASSLSPGIGEKLFF. This sequence joins TRBV27 and TRBJ1-4; tentatively, D is TRBD1 (5 bases). Germline CDR1 MNHEY, CDR2 SMNVEV (reference sequence). The CDR3 loop spans 15 amino acids. With 0 bases removed from V and 7 bases from J, the gap between germline ends came to 12 bases.

This clone showed up just once. The chain recombines TRBV11-2 with TRBJ2-5; a possible D gene is TRBD2 (6 bases). Germline CDR1 and CDR2: SGHAT and FQNNGV. CDR3 length: 16 residues. Trimming left V 0 bases short and J 5 bases short, with 16 bases between. CDR3 nucleotide sequence: TGTGCCAGCAGCTTAGATCTCGGAGGGAGTAAGGAGACCCAGTACTTC. Translating gives CASSLDLGGSKETQYF.

The gene calls are TRBV6-4 and TRBJ2-3; possibly TRBD1 or TRBD2 for D (5 bases each). V gave up 0 bases and J gave up 0 bases, with 13 bases separating them. CDR1 MRHNA and CDR2 SNTAGT come from the germline V gene. The CDR3 totals 17 residues. In DNA form, the CDR3 reads TGTGCCAGCAGTGACTCGGGACCATCGATAAGCACAGATACGCAGTATTTT. It yields the protein CASSDSGPSISTDTQYF.

The chain carries TRBV6-1 and TRBJ2-7; D not resolved. V shed 0 bases and J shed 7 bases, with 16 bases lying between them. The CDR3 spans 15 residues. Germline lookup yields CDR1 MNHNS and CDR2 SASEGT. The DNA for the CDR3 is TGTGCCAGCAGTGAAGCGATCGGTCGGACGCTTGAGCAGTACTTC. Its protein is CASSEAIGRTLEQYF.

The chain recombines TRBV7-2 with TRBJ1-6; 8 positions match TRBD1. This CDR3 region has 14 residues. Germline trimming cut 5 bases from V and 10 bases from J; bases unmatched to any gene: 7. The germline V gene encodes CDR1 SGHTA and CDR2 FQGNSA. Here the CDR3 reads CASSAQGERSPLHF. CDR3 sequence (DNA): TGTGCCAGCAGCGCACAGGGGGAGCGGTCACCCCTCCACTTT.

This clone has only one observation. The chain couples TRBV11-1 to TRBJ1-4; D is undetermined. Trimming took 7 bases from V and 3 from J, leaving 9 bases between them. Germline CDR1 and CDR2: SGHAT and FQDESV (reference sequence). This CDR3 region has 13 residues. The CDR3 protein is CASTWGANEKLFF. In nucleotides, the CDR3 is TGTGCCAGCACCTGGGGAGCTAATGAAAAACTGTTTTTT. The variable domain in full, with the rest retrieved from reference TRBV11-1 and TRBJ1-4, is EAEVAQSPRYKITEKSQAVAFWCDPISGHATLYWYRQILGQGPELLVQFQDESVVDDSQLPKDRFSAERLKGVDSTLKIQPAELGDSAMYLCASTWGANEKLFFGSGTQLSVL.

V gene TRBV27 combines with J gene TRBJ2-7, with unresolved D. Germline CDR1 is MNHEY and CDR2 is SMNVEV (reference sequence). Trimming removed 7 bases from V and 4 bases from J, with 11 bases in between. The CDR3 totals 12 residues. CDR3 residues: CASIAQMYEQYF. The CDR3 region has the DNA TGTGCCAGCATAGCACAGATGTACGAGCAGTACTTC.

The rearrangement links TRBV5-6 to TRBJ2-3; 9 nucleotides match TRBD2. Germline values: CDR1 SGHDT, CDR2 YYEEEE. Unmatched junction bases numbered 3, after V lost 2 bases and J lost 5 bases. This CDR3 is 14 amino acids long. DNA for the CDR3: TGTGCCAGCAGCTTAGGACTAGCGAAAGATACGCAGTATTTT. Its protein is CASSLGLAKDTQYF.

This clone was seen only a few times. The chain joins TRBV4-3 to TRBJ2-7; 9 bases fit TRBD1. This CDR3 has 17 residues. Unmatched junction bases numbered 19, after V lost 6 bases and J lost 7 bases. Germline CDR1 LGHNA, CDR2 YSLEER. The CDR3 protein is CASSPTGAQGARWEQYF. The CDR3 coding sequence is TGCGCCAGCAGTCCCACTGGCGCACAGGGGGCGCGGTGGGAGCAGTACTTC.

The chain recombines TRBV18 with TRBJ2-5, with a weak D call TRBD1 (6 bases). CDR3 size: 14 residues. Germline V gives CDR1 KGHSH, CDR2 LQKENI. V was trimmed by 5 bases and J by 3 bases, leaving 13 bases between them. CDR3 sequence reads: CASSSIGQKETQYF. The CDR3, as DNA: TGTGCCAGCTCATCAATTGGACAGAAAGAGACCCAGTACTTC.

This chain joins TRBV11-2 and TRBJ1-1; a weak D match, TRBD1 (5 bases). Trimming stripped 5 bases from V and 4 bases from J, with 14 bases between. Germline V gives CDR1 SGHAT, CDR2 FQNNGV. The CDR3 spans 14 residues. The chain's CDR3 is CASSPPGGATEAFF. The CDR3 DNA is TGTGCCAGCAGCCCGCCTGGAGGGGCCACTGAAGCTTTCTTT.

The chain links TRBV13 to TRBJ2-1, with TRBD1 matching 7 bases. This CDR3 comprises 11 residues. Germline loops: CDR1 PRHDT, CDR2 FYEKMQ (reference sequence). With 8 bases clipped from V and 8 bases from J, the junction kept 3 bases outside the gene matches. CDR3 residues: CASGDRDEQFF. In nucleotides, the CDR3 is TGTGCCAGCGGCGACAGGGATGAGCAGTTCTTC.

J is TRBJ2-7 and V is TRBV2; D possibly corresponds to TRBD1 (5 bases). Between the trimmed V and J ends, which lost 3 bases and 6 bases, there was a span of 9 bases. The CDR3 consists of 12 residues. Germline assignment: CDR1 SNHLY and CDR2 FYNNEI. CDR3 sequence: CASSEVRVEQYF. CDR3 DNA: TGTGCCAGCAGTGAGGTCAGGGTCGAGCAGTACTTC. Combining the CDR3 with reference TRBV2 and TRBJ2-7 gives the whole variable domain EPEVTQTPSHQVTQMGQEVILRCVPISNHLYFYWYRQILGQKVEFLVSFYNNEISEKSEIFDDQFSVERPDGSNFTLKIRSTKLEDSAMYFCASSEVRVEQYFGPGTRLTVT.

In this sample, this clone turned up once. The J gene is TRBJ2-2, the V gene TRBV9, with TRBD2 matching over 11 bases. Germline loops: CDR1 SGDLS, CDR2 YYNGEE. The V and J ends lost 3 bases and 5 bases, in that order; junction bases with no gene match: 6. The CDR3 runs 16 residues. The DNA for the CDR3 is TGTGCCAGCAGCGCATTAGCGGGGGGGCAAACCGGGGAGCTGTTTTTT. Translated: CASSALAGGQTGELFF.

This chain joins TRBV6-5 and TRBJ1-4, with unresolved D. The V gene lost 2 bases and the J gene lost 4 bases, with 11 bases spanning the gap. Germline lookup yields CDR1 MNHEY and CDR2 SVGAGI. This CDR3 region has 15 residues. The CDR3 DNA is TGTGCCAGCAGTTACGCGATCGAACGTAATGAAAAACTGTTTTTT. It codes for CASSYAIERNEKLFF.

This clone was observed a few times. The V call is TRBV20-1, the J call TRBJ2-7; D uncertain. The CDR3 length is 11 residues. The V gene lost 0 bases and the J gene lost 7 bases, with 7 bases spanning the gap. Germline loops: CDR1 DFQATT, CDR2 SNEGSKA (reference sequence). The CDR3 nucleotides are TGCAGTGCTAGAGAATTTGATGAGCAGTACTTC. Protein sequence: CSAREFDEQYF.

The CDR3 is CASSFIAGGTYEQYF. The DNA of the CDR3 is TGTGCCAGCAGCTTTATAGCGGGGGGGACCTACGAGCAGTACTTC. The V gene is TRBV5-8, the J gene TRBJ2-7; 11 bases map to TRBD2. J lost 2 bases, V lost 2 bases, and 3 bases had no gene match. Germline V gene data show CDR1 as SGHTS and CDR2 as YDEGEE. There are 15 residues in the CDR3.

This CDR3 reads CASKGVGISPLHF. The CDR3 DNA follows: TGTGCCAGCAAAGGTGTTGGGATCTCACCCCTCCACTTT. This chain joins TRBV2 and TRBJ1-6; no reliable D call. Trimming shortened V by 7 bases and J by 10 bases, and 14 bases separated the two germline ends. CDR1 is SNHLY and CDR2 is FYNNEI in the germline V gene. The CDR3 has 13 amino acids.

The chain links TRBV7-9 to TRBJ2-1, with D unresolved. Trimming left V 3 bases short and J 5 bases short, with 11 bases between. The CDR3 runs 14 residues. Germline V lookup: CDR1 SEHNR, CDR2 FQNEAQ (reference sequence). In nucleotides, the CDR3 is TGTGCCAGCAGCTTGTTGGACCTACACAATGAGCAGTTCTTC. It encodes CASSLLDLHNEQFF.